This T cell receptor beta chain was observed in a study of response to subunit inactivated influenza vaccine. Germline CDR1 and CDR2: MNHEY and SVGAGI. This CDR3 has 15 amino acids. Trimming at V came to 2 bases and at J to 1 base, leaving 2 bases not matched to a gene. Via MiXCR, TCRdb re-called the RT-PCR reads, giving one row per CDR3 protein. This table holds around 500,000 distinct CDR3 sequences, roughly 9.7% found once. The rearrangement uses TRBV6-5 and TRBJ2-3, with 8 bases that match TRBD1. The specimen was PBMCs from blood, collected more than 35 days after vaccination. The sequence derives from a man in his fifties who received an inactivated influenza vaccine. The CDR3 region is CASSYGDRRTDTQYF. For the CDR3, the DNA is TGTGCCAGCAGTTACGGGGACAGGCGCACAGATACGCAGTATTTT.